The rows below give T cell receptor beta chains drawn from one sample of a study of STAT5B mutations in CD4+ large granular lymphocyte leukemia. Generated by immunoSEQ multiplex PCR, the TCRdb table keeps only in-frame clones and is missing some. The data show tens of thousands of clones, 65% to 90% seen once. The sequenced material came from CD4+ T cells from blood buffy coats. These receptors were obtained from a human donor in good health. The CDR3 runs from the conserved cysteine through the conserved F or W. Each record gives: clone size, V gene, CDR3 length, J gene, D gene, CDR3 DNA, CDR3 protein. A D gene is named only where the DNA matches it firmly. Size values are once, few and many counts, or a class for expanded clones, and some rows have none.

size: once
V: TRBV18
length: 19
J: TRBJ2-3
D: TRBD2
DNA: TGTGCCAGCTCACCAGGGTTGGGACTAGCGGGACCTAGCACAGATACGCAGTATTTT
CDR3: CASSPGLGLAGPSTDTQYF

size: .
V: TRBV11-3
length: 14
J: TRBJ1-1
D: .
DNA: TGTGCCAGCAGCTTAGACGGGACGAGGCCTGAAGCTTTCTTT
CDR3: CASSLDGTRPEAFF

size: .
V: TRBV10-3
length: 16
J: TRBJ1-1
D: TRBD1
DNA: TGTGCCATCGCCCCCGGGACAGGGGGGGTGAACACTGAAGCTTTCTTT
CDR3: CAIAPGTGGVNTEAFF

size: .
V: TRBV7-8
length: 13
J: TRBJ2-1
D: TRBD1
DNA: TGTGCCAGCAGCTCTAACAGGGGCAATGAGCAGTTCTTC
CDR3: CASSSNRGNEQFF

size: .
V: TRBV11-2
length: 16
J: TRBJ2-3
D: .
DNA: TGTGCCAGCAGCTTAGGTTTAGCCTCCTGGGCGGATACGCAGTATTTT
CDR3: CASSLGLASWADTQYF

size: .
V: TRBV11-2
length: 18
J: TRBJ1-2
D: .
DNA: TGTGCCAGCAGCTTAGGGGAATTACCGGGACACCGATTCTATGGCTACACCTTC
CDR3: CASSLGELPGHRFYGYTF

size: .
V: TRBV2
length: 15
J: TRBJ2-1
D: TRBD1
DNA: TGTGCCAGCAGATTACAGGGGGCTGGAAGTAATGAGCAGTTCTTC
CDR3: CASRLQGAGSNEQFF

size: .
V: TRBV2
length: 14
J: TRBJ1-6
D: TRBD1
DNA: TGTGCCACCTGCAAGGACAGGGTCAGTTCACCCCTCCACTTT
CDR3: CATCKDRVSSPLHF

size: .
V: TRBV27
length: 14
J: TRBJ2-3
D: .
DNA: TGTGCCAGCAGTTTTAGAGAGAGCACAGATACGCAGTATTTT
CDR3: CASSFRESTDTQYF

size: .
V: TRBV30
length: 13
J: TRBJ2-3
D: TRBD2
DNA: TGTGCCTACAGCGGGACTAAAGCAGATACGCAGTATTTT
CDR3: CAYSGTKADTQYF

size: once
V: TRBV28
length: 15
J: TRBJ2-3
D: .
DNA: TGTGCCACCGAGGCGGCGGGGCGGCGAGCAGATACGCAGTATTTT
CDR3: CATEAAGRRADTQYF

size: .
V: TRBV6-1
length: 15
J: TRBJ2-2
D: TRBD2
DNA: TGTGCCAGCAGTTCCGGGACTAGCGGCACCGGGGAGCTGTTTTTT
CDR3: CASSSGTSGTGELFF

size: .
V: TRBV27
length: 16
J: TRBJ2-1
D: .
DNA: TGTGCCAGCAGTAATGATAGGGCGAGCTCCTACAATGAGCAGTTCTTC
CDR3: CASSNDRASSYNEQFF

size: .
V: TRBV19
length: 13
J: TRBJ2-5
D: .
DNA: TGTGCCAGTAGTGCGGACCGTGGGGAGACCCAGTACTTC
CDR3: CASSADRGETQYF

size: .
V: TRBV6-6
length: 13
J: TRBJ2-7
D: .
DNA: TGTGCCAGCAAGCTAGATTCCGTGGGGGAGCAGTACTTC
CDR3: CASKLDSVGEQYF

size: .
V: TRBV7-8
length: 14
J: TRBJ1-1
D: .
DNA: TGTGCCAGCACCTTAACCGACAGGAACACTGAAGCTTTCTTT
CDR3: CASTLTDRNTEAFF

size: .
V: TRBV4-3
length: 19
J: TRBJ2-3
D: TRBD2
DNA: TGCGCCAGCAGCCAAGAAGTAGCGGGACCCGCCTTCTACACAGATACGCAGTATTTT
CDR3: CASSQEVAGPAFYTDTQYF

size: .
V: TRBV5-4
length: 17
J: TRBJ1-1
D: TRBD1
DNA: TGTGCCAGCAGCCCGACAGGGGGCAACGTGGGGTACACTGAAGCTTTCTTT
CDR3: CASSPTGGNVGYTEAFF

size: .
V: TRBV19
length: 15
J: TRBJ1-2
D: .
DNA: TGTGCCAGTAGTGTACAGGTAGGGTCGAACTATGGCTACACCTTC
CDR3: CASSVQVGSNYGYTF

size: once
V: TRBV5-1
length: 15
J: TRBJ2-4
D: .
DNA: TGCGCCAGCAGCCACAGGACGGGGGTGGGAAACATTCAGTACTTC
CDR3: CASSHRTGVGNIQYF

size: few
V: TRBV30
length: 15
J: TRBJ2-7
D: TRBD2
DNA: TGTGCCTGGAGTGGCGCTAGCGGGAGTACGGGCGAGCAGTACTTC
CDR3: CAWSGASGSTGEQYF

size: .
V: TRBV19
length: 15
J: TRBJ1-5
D: .
DNA: TGTGCCAGTAGTATAGGCCAGGTAAGGGGCTTCCCCCAGCATTTT
CDR3: CASSIGQVRGFPQHF

size: .
V: TRBV28
length: 14
J: TRBJ1-6
D: .
DNA: TGTGCCAGCAGCACACCGGGATATAATTCACCCCTCCACTTT
CDR3: CASSTPGYNSPLHF

size: .
V: TRBV11-3
length: 15
J: TRBJ2-1
D: .
DNA: TGTGCCAGCAGCTCACAGGGCAGCTCCTACAATGAGCAGTTCTTC
CDR3: CASSSQGSSYNEQFF

size: .
V: TRBV19
length: 16
J: TRBJ2-7
D: .
DNA: TGTGCCAGTAGTATAGGTGGGCCCCGAACCTCCTACGAGCAGTACTTC
CDR3: CASSIGGPRTSYEQYF

size: once
V: TRBV5-1
length: 14
J: TRBJ2-5
D: .
DNA: TGCGCCAGCAGCTTGGGAGGGGCACAAGAGACCCAGTACTTC
CDR3: CASSLGGAQETQYF

size: .
V: TRBV27
length: 14
J: TRBJ2-7
D: .
DNA: TGTGCCAGCAGTTTAAAGGGACATACCTACGAGCAGTACTTC
CDR3: CASSLKGHTYEQYF

size: .
V: TRBV19
length: 15
J: TRBJ1-1
D: TRBD1
DNA: TGTGCCAGTGGAGTTCGACAGGGTGAGAACACTGAAGCTTTCTTT
CDR3: CASGVRQGENTEAFF

size: .
V: TRBV7-2
length: 17
J: TRBJ2-2
D: TRBD2
DNA: TGTGCCAGCAGCGTAGATAGCGGGAGGGCCGAGACCGGGGAGCTGTTTTTT
CDR3: CASSVDSGRAETGELFF

size: .
V: TRBV6-5
length: 11
J: TRBJ1-2
D: .
DNA: TGTGCCAGCACCCTAAAGGGTGGCTACACCTTC
CDR3: CASTLKGGYTF

size: .
V: TRBV28
length: 14
J: TRBJ1-5
D: .
DNA: TGTGCCAGCAGTCCCAGGGTATTTGGTCAGCCCCAGCATTTT
CDR3: CASSPRVFGQPQHF

size: .
V: TRBV7-2
length: 11
J: TRBJ2-1
D: .
DNA: TGTGCCAGCAGCCTTGTTAATGAGCAGTTCTTC
CDR3: CASSLVNEQFF

size: .
V: TRBV13
length: 14
J: TRBJ1-2
D: TRBD1
DNA: TGTGCCAGCAGCTTGCAAGGGGGCGGGTTTGGCTACACCTTC
CDR3: CASSLQGGGFGYTF

size: .
V: TRBV28
length: 14
J: TRBJ2-7
D: TRBD2
DNA: TGTGCCAGCAGTTTGGGAGGGACGAGGGACGAGCAGTACTTC
CDR3: CASSLGGTRDEQYF

size: .
V: TRBV7-2
length: 13
J: TRBJ2-4
D: .
DNA: TGTGCCAGCAGCTTAGGACACCAAAACATTCAGTACTTC
CDR3: CASSLGHQNIQYF

size: few
V: TRBV5-5
length: 17
J: TRBJ1-6
D: .
DNA: TGTGCCAGCAGCTTGGTCTCTAGGGGAAAGGGTAATTCACCCCTCCACTTT
CDR3: CASSLVSRGKGNSPLHF

size: .
V: TRBV7-2
length: 15
J: TRBJ2-1
D: TRBD2
DNA: TGTGCCAGCAGCTTATCTAGCGGGGTCCTCAATAAGCAGTTCTTC
CDR3: CASSLSSGVLNKQFF

size: .
V: TRBV28
length: 13
J: TRBJ2-1
D: .
DNA: TGTGCCAGCCGGGGCGCATCCTACAATGAGCAGTTCTTC
CDR3: CASRGASYNEQFF

size: .
V: TRBV6-1
length: 14
J: TRBJ2-7
D: .
DNA: TGTGCCAGCAGTGAAAGGGGGGAGGTCGACGAGCAGTACTTC
CDR3: CASSERGEVDEQYF

size: .
V: TRBV7-9
length: 13
J: TRBJ2-7
D: .
DNA: TGTGCCAGCAGCCTTATGATAAATTCCGAGCAGTACTTC
CDR3: CASSLMINSEQYF

size: .
V: TRBV5-6
length: 16
J: TRBJ2-2
D: TRBD1
DNA: TGTGCCAGCAGCTTGGGGGACAGGGCGTTCTCCGGGGAGCTGTTTTTT
CDR3: CASSLGDRAFSGELFF

size: .
V: TRBV7-9
length: 15
J: TRBJ1-5
D: TRBD1
DNA: TGTGCCAGCAGCTTAGGAGCAGGGGGCTTTCAGCCCCAGCATTTT
CDR3: CASSLGAGGFQPQHF

size: .
V: TRBV5-4
length: 16
J: TRBJ1-2
D: .
DNA: TGTGCCAGCAGCTTGGGGCCCCCCGGCCGAGGCTATGGCTACACCTTC
CDR3: CASSLGPPGRGYGYTF